These 28 T cell receptor beta chains came from one sample sequenced in a study of blood T cell repertoires in COVID-19. Repertoires were generated with immunoSEQ multiplex PCR, while TCRdb's copy carries only in-frame clones and drops some. This sample carries 65,000 to 75,000 clones, 70% to 80% of them seen once, and the ten largest clones take approximately 12%. Sequencing was performed on peripheral blood. Receptor source: a human donor in a cohort sampled during active COVID-19.

V usage is TRBV19 and J usage is TRBJ2-3, with 8 nucleotides matching TRBD2. V lost 1 base to trimming and J lost 3 bases; unmatched junction nucleotides: 3. This CDR3 spans 15 amino acids. Germline assignment: CDR1 LNHDA and CDR2 SQIVND (reference sequence). The CDR3 region is CASSIAGLGTDTQYF. The CDR3, as DNA: TGTGCCAGTAGTATAGCGGGACTAGGTACAGATACGCAGTATTTT.

The chain combines TRBV7-3 with TRBJ2-2; TRBD1 agrees at 9 bases. The V gene end was trimmed by 5 bases and the J gene end by 4 bases; junction bases not matched to a gene: 8. This CDR3 is 16 amino acids long. Germline CDR1 is SGHTA and CDR2 is FQGTGA. CDR3 nucleotide sequence: TGTGCCAGCAGCCCGGTTGGGACAGGGAGCACCGGGGAGCTGTTTTTT. This encodes CASSPVGTGSTGELFF. The complete variable domain, with remaining parts taken from reference TRBV7-3 and TRBJ2-2, reads GAGVSQTPSNKVTEKGKYVELRCDPISGHTALYWYRQSLGQGPEFLIYFQGTGAADDSGLPNDRFFAVRPEGSVSTLKIQRTERGDSAVYLCASSPVGTGSTGELFFGEGSRLTVL.

The rearrangement uses TRBV5-1 and TRBJ2-5; D perhaps matches TRBD2 (5 bases). Germline V CDR1 and CDR2: SGHRS, YFSETQ. This CDR3 region has 15 residues. V lost 0 bases, J lost 1 base, and 10 bases lay in between. The CDR3 sequence: CASSLVPRGQETQYF. In DNA, the CDR3 is TGCGCCAGCAGCTTGGTACCTCGGGGCCAAGAGACCCAGTACTTC. Using reference TRBV5-1 and TRBJ2-5 for the parts outside the CDR3, the full variable domain is KAGVTQTPRYLIKTRGQQVTLSCSPISGHRSVSWYQQTPGQGLQFLFEYFSETQRNKGNFPGRFSGRQFSNSRSEMNVSTLELGDSALYLCASSLVPRGQETQYFGPGTRLLVL.

The chain carries TRBV9 and TRBJ1-1; no definite D call. V lost 0 bases, J lost 1 base, and 4 bases lay in between. Germline CDR1 is SGDLS and CDR2 is YYNGEE. The CDR3 is made up of 13 amino acids. The CDR3 DNA follows: TGTGCCAGCAGCGTAGAACAGAACACTGAAGCTTTCTTT. Its protein is CASSVEQNTEAFF.

This clone appeared a single time. The rearrangement joins TRBV9 to TRBJ1-2, with TRBD1 identical over 7 bases. Trimming cost V 3 bases and J 6 bases; bases outside gene matches: 8. The CDR3 totals 14 residues. From germline, CDR1 is SGDLS and CDR2 YYNGEE. CDR3 in amino acids: CASSATITGDGYTF. CDR3 DNA sequence: TGTGCCAGCAGCGCCACCATTACAGGGGATGGCTACACCTTC.

This clone was observed a handful of times. This chain links TRBV11-2 with TRBJ2-1, with 12 bases matching TRBD1. CDR1 SGHAT and CDR2 FQNNGV come from the germline V gene. V shed 5 bases and J 4 bases; nucleotides not matched to a gene: 3. CDR3 size: 15 residues. CDR3 DNA: TGTGCCAGCAGCCCGGGACAGGGGGCGTACAATGAGCAGTTCTTC. As protein: CASSPGQGAYNEQFF.

The chain is built from TRBV12-3 or TRBV12-4 and TRBJ1-2, with D unclear. V gave up 4 bases and J gave up 9 bases, with 15 bases separating them. This CDR3 has 13 amino acids. This CDR3 is CASSSSTGRSYTF. For the CDR3, the DNA is TGTGCCAGCAGTTCAAGCACCGGCAGGAGCTACACCTTC.

CDR3 residues: CASSDPTALQETQYF. The CDR3 DNA reads TGTGCCAGCAGTGATCCGACAGCGCTTCAAGAGACCCAGTACTTC. The chain recombines TRBV6-1 with TRBJ2-5; weak D call: TRBD1 (5 bases). Trimming shortened V by 3 bases and J by 2 bases, and 13 bases separated the two germline ends. Germline CDR1 and CDR2: MNHNS and SASEGT. There are 15 residues in the CDR3.

The rearrangement links TRBV7-9 to TRBJ2-7; TRBD1 might be the D (6 bases). There are 15 residues in the CDR3. Germline lookup yields CDR1 SEHNR and CDR2 FQNEAQ (reference sequence). V was shortened by 5 bases and J by 0 bases, with 14 bases between the two germline ends. CDR3 region: CASSVTGVLSYEQYF. The CDR3 region has the DNA TGTGCCAGCAGCGTGACAGGCGTTCTCTCCTACGAGCAGTACTTC.

The rearrangement joins TRBV9 to TRBJ1-1; 9 bases are shared with TRBD1. The CDR3 length is 14 residues. Germline V gene data show CDR1 as SGDLS and CDR2 as YYNGEE. V gave up 6 bases and J gave up 6 bases; unmatched junction bases: 9. The CDR3 loop reads CASTPGTGLAEAFF. The CDR3 coding sequence is TGTGCCAGCACCCCCGGGACAGGGCTGGCTGAAGCTTTCTTT.

The gene calls are TRBV3-1 (or the pseudogene TRBV3-2) and TRBJ1-1, with a tentative D call TRBD1 (6 bases). Trimming pared 4 bases from V and 11 bases from J, leaving 17 bases between. The CDR3 loop spans 13 amino acids. The germline CDR1 and CDR2 sequences are LGHDT and YNNKEL (reference sequence). DNA for the CDR3: TGTGCCAGCAGCCTCCTTAAGGGGGGGTTGGCTTTCTTT. It translates to CASSLLKGGLAFF.

The rearrangement links TRBV6-1 to TRBJ2-6; a possible D gene is TRBD1 (6 bases). This CDR3 spans 17 amino acids. Germline V lookup: CDR1 MNHNS, CDR2 SASEGT. The V end lost 4 bases, the J end lost 4 bases, and 17 bases lay between the germline ends. CDR3 bases: TGTGCCAGCAGTGTTTACAGGGCCCCTGGGGGGGCCAACGTCCTGACTTTC. Its translation: CASSVYRAPGGANVLTF.

This clone was seen only once. The chain recombines TRBV24-1 with TRBJ2-5; 11 bases are a match to TRBD2. Germline trimming cut 1 base from V and 5 bases from J; bases unmatched to any gene: 2. Germline V gene data show CDR1 as KGHDR and CDR2 as SFDVKD. The CDR3 consists of 15 residues. The CDR3, as DNA: TGTGCCACCAGTGATTTTCTAGCGGGAGGCGAGACCCAGTACTTC. Amino acids: CATSDFLAGGETQYF.

This chain links TRBV12-5 with TRBJ2-7; TRBD1 is a possible D gene (5 bases). The CDR3 is made up of 12 amino acids. The V gene's germline CDR1 is LGHNT and CDR2 FRNRAP. The V end lost 6 bases, the J end lost 0 bases, and 6 bases lay between the germline ends. The DNA of the CDR3 is TGTGCTAGTGGCGACAGCTCCTACGAGCAGTACGTC. It codes for CASGDSSYEQYV.

The V gene is TRBV7-8, the J gene TRBJ2-3; tentatively, D is TRBD2 (5 bases). Germline-derived CDR1 and CDR2 are SGHVS and FQNEAQ. The CDR3 runs 15 residues. V lost 5 bases and J 5 bases, leaving 17 bases between the germline ends. The CDR3 loop reads CASSLRASLLDTQYF. For the CDR3, the DNA is TGTGCCAGCAGCCTACGGGCTAGCTTATTAGATACGCAGTATTTT.

J is TRBJ1-4 and V is TRBV18; 7 bases are a match to TRBD1. This CDR3 has 14 amino acids. V trimming: 0 bases; J trimming: 5 bases; junction bases outside the gene matches: 0. Per the germline V gene, CDR1 is KGHSH and CDR2 is LQKENI. The CDR3 sequence is CASSPPGQNEKLFF. CDR3 nucleotide sequence: TGTGCCAGCTCACCACCGGGACAGAATGAAAAACTGTTTTTT.

This CDR3 reads CASSLEGRGEPQHF. The CDR3 nucleotides are TGCGCCAGCAGCTTGGAGGGGCGCGGAGAGCCCCAGCATTTT. The gene calls are TRBV5-1 and TRBJ1-5, with D perhaps matching TRBD1 (5 bases). V was pared by 0 bases and J by 8 bases, with 12 bases between. Germline-derived CDR1 and CDR2 are SGHRS and YFSETQ. The CDR3 sequence is 14 residues long.

The chain links TRBV6-1 to TRBJ1-3; 7 bases line up with TRBD1. V lost 4 bases and J lost 3; bases outside the gene matches: 9. This CDR3 contains 16 residues. Per germline, CDR1 MNHNS and CDR2 SASEGT. CDR3 DNA sequence: TGTGCCAGCAGTGCCCTCGGCAGGGGGGATGGAAACACCATATATTTT. This encodes CASSALGRGDGNTIYF.

V is TRBV24-1 and J is TRBJ2-2, with 8 bases lining up with TRBD2. The ends lost 4 bases at V and 2 bases at J; junction bases unmatched: 5. The CDR3 spans 16 residues. CDR1 is KGHDR, CDR2 SFDVKD, per germline. CDR3 sequence reads: CATSEPGLVNTGELFF. The CDR3 DNA sequence: TGTGCCACCAGTGAACCGGGACTAGTTAACACCGGGGAGCTGTTTTTT.

The chain carries TRBV11-3 and TRBJ2-5; 8 bases are a match to TRBD2. This CDR3 has 13 residues. V lost 6 bases, J lost 5 bases, and 5 bases stayed unmatched. Germline V lookup: CDR1 SGHNT, CDR2 YENEEA. The CDR3 sequence is CASRGTSSETQYF. DNA of the CDR3: TGTGCCAGCAGAGGGACTAGTTCCGAGACCCAGTACTTC. The variable domain in full, completed from reference TRBV11-3 and TRBJ2-5, reads EAGVVQSPRYKIIEKKQPVAFWCNPISGHNTLYWYLQNLGQGPELLIRYENEEAVDDSQLPKDRFSAERLKGVDSTLKIQPAELGDSAVYLCASRGTSSETQYFGPGTRLLVL.

The chain links TRBV6-6 to TRBJ1-5; tentatively, D is TRBD1 (6 bases). Per germline, CDR1 MNHNY and CDR2 SVGAGI (reference sequence). This CDR3 comprises 12 residues. V was shortened by 7 bases and J by 8 bases, with 12 bases between the two germline ends. Written as DNA, the CDR3 is TGTGCCAGCAATAGGGGGTTTGAGCCCCAGCATTTT. This sequence encodes CASNRGFEPQHF.

This chain joins TRBV5-5 and TRBJ1-5; no reliable D call. Germline CDR1 is SGHKS and CDR2 is YYEKEE (reference sequence). V was shortened by 1 base and J by 6 bases, with 8 bases between the two germline ends. The CDR3 totals 13 residues. CDR3 nucleotide sequence: TGTGCCAGCAGCTTGATTGAGAGTCAGCCCCAGCATTTT. Its translation: CASSLIESQPQHF. Combining the CDR3 with reference TRBV5-5 and TRBJ1-5 gives the whole variable domain DAGVTQSPTHLIKTRGQQVTLRCSPISGHKSVSWYQQVLGQGPQFIFQYYEKEERGRGNFPDRFSARQFPNYSSELNVNALLLGDSALYLCASSLIESQPQHFGDGTRLSIL.

This chain links TRBV18 with TRBJ1-1, with 10 positions matching TRBD1. CDR1 is KGHSH, CDR2 LQKENI, per germline. J gave up 3 bases and V 5 bases, and 6 bases lay outside the gene matches. The CDR3 extends over 15 amino acids. The DNA of the CDR3 is TGTGCCAGCTCAACCGGGACAGGGGTTCACACTGAAGCTTTCTTT. Protein: CASSTGTGVHTEAFF.

The chain joins TRBV21-1 to TRBJ2-7; the D call of TRBD1 is as the table states it, not checked on the DNA. TRBV21-1 is a listed pseudogene. CDR3 length: 16 amino acids. The CDR3 is CASSKLGQGVLYEQYV. The CDR3 nucleotides are TGTGCCAGCAGCAAACTTGGACAGGGGGTATTGTACGAGCAGTACGTC.

In DNA form, the CDR3 reads TGTGCCTGGAGTGTGTGGGGAGAGGAGACCCAGTACTTC. Its protein is CAWSVWGEETQYF. The rearrangement uses TRBV30 and TRBJ2-5; a weak D match, TRBD2 (5 bases). CDR3 length: 13 residues. Germline lookup yields CDR1 GTSNPN and CDR2 SVGIG (reference sequence). Trimming took off 0 bases at V and 5 bases at J, with 10 bases between the two ends.

The chain has TRBV27 and TRBJ1-2; a possible D gene is TRBD1 (6 bases). V was shortened by 5 bases and J by 7 bases, with 14 bases between the two germline ends. The CDR3 runs to 13 residues. Germline V lookup: CDR1 MNHEY, CDR2 SMNVEV (reference sequence). The CDR3 DNA is TGTGCCAGCAGTCCGGGGGGCATGCGTGGCTACACCTTC. Its translation: CASSPGGMRGYTF.

This chain links TRBV14 with TRBJ1-2; 9 nucleotides align to TRBD1. The germline CDR1 and CDR2 sequences are SGHDN and FVKESK. With V trimmed by 2 bases and J by 4 bases, 8 bases remained unmatched. This CDR3 is built from 16 residues. CDR3 residues: CASSQKGGQGFYGYTF. The CDR3 nucleotides read TGTGCCAGCAGCCAAAAAGGGGGACAGGGATTCTATGGCTACACCTTC.

This sequence joins TRBV19 and TRBJ2-3, with 9 bases matching TRBD2. With V trimmed by 9 bases and J by 10 bases, 14 bases remained unmatched. CDR1 LNHDA and CDR2 SQIVND come from the germline V gene (reference sequence). The CDR3 runs 14 residues. CDR3 nucleotides: TGTGCCAGCAGGCCGGGGGCTAGCGGGAATTCGCAGTATTTT. Protein: CASRPGASGNSQYF.